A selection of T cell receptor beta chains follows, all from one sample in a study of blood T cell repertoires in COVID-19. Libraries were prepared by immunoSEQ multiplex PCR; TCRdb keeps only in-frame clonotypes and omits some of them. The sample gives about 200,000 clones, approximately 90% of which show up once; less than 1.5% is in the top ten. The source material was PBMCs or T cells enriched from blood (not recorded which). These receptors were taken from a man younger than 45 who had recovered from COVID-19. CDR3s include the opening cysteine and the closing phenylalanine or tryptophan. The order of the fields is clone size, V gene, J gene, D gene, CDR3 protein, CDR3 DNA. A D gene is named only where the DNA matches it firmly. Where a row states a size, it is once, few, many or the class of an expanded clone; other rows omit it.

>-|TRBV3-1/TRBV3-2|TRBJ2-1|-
CASSQGGEVQFF
TGTGCCAGCAGCCAAGGTGGAGAGGTGCAGTTCTTC
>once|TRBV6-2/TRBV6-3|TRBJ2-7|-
CASSYFDRPAYEQYF
TGTGCCAGCAGTTACTTCGACAGGCCGGCCTACGAGCAGTACTTC
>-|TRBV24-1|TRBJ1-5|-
CAAGGVVNQPQHF
TGTGCCGCTGGGGGGGTCGTCAATCAGCCCCAGCATTTT
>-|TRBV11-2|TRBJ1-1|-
CASSFPGEMNTEAFF
TGTGCCAGCAGCTTCCCCGGGGAAATGAACACTGAAGCTTTCTTT
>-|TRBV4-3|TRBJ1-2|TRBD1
CASSEQGAFGYTF
TGCGCCAGCAGCGAACAGGGGGCGTTTGGCTACACCTTC
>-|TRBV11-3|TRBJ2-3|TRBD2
CASSGIGTSGDSNTQYF
TGTGCCAGCAGCGGTATAGGGACTAGCGGGGATTCCAATACGCAGTATTTT
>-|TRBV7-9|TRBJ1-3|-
CASSLGQGDFLNTIYF
TGTGCCAGCAGCTTAGGGCAGGGTGATTTTCTGAACACCATATATTTT
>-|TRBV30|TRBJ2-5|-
CAWNLWAGTYQETQYF
TGTGCCTGGAACCTCTGGGCGGGGACGTACCAAGAGACCCAGTACTTC
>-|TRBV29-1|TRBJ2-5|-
CSVENTGETQYF
TGCAGCGTTGAAAATACGGGGGAGACCCAGTACTTC
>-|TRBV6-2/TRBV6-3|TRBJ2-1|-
CASSYATGAGLDRNEQFF
TGTGCCAGCAGTTATGCGACAGGGGCCGGACTAGATAGAAATGAGCAGTTCTTC
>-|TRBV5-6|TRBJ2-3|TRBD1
CASSYQGALSDTQYF
TGTGCCAGCAGCTACCAGGGGGCCCTTTCCGATACGCAGTATTTT
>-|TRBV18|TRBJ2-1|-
CASSTGHYNEQFF
TGTGCCAGCTCAACGGGACATTACAATGAGCAGTTCTTC
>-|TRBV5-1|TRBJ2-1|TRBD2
CASERLAGYNEQFF
TGCGCCAGCGAAAGACTAGCGGGGTACAATGAGCAGTTCTTC
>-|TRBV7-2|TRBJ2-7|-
CASSFSRTYEQYF
TGTGCCAGCAGCTTTTCCAGGACCTACGAGCAGTACTTC
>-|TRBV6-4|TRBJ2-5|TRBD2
CASSDPAPTSGGPKYQETQYF
TGTGCCAGCAGTGACCCCGCTCCGACTAGCGGGGGGCCAAAGTACCAAGAGACCCAGTACTTC
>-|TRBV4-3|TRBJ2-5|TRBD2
CASSQDGSGRLGETQYF
TGCGCCAGCAGCCAAGACGGTAGCGGGAGGTTAGGAGAGACCCAGTACTTC
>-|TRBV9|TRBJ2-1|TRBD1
CASSARGHSYNEQFF
TGTGCCAGCAGCGCAAGGGGGCACTCCTACAATGAGCAGTTCTTC
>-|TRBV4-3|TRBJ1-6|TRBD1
CASSQDRGISSPLHF
TGCGCCAGCAGCCAAGACAGGGGGATTAGTTCACCCCTCCACTTT
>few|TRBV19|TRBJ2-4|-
CASSHSHRILAKNIQYF
TGTGCCAGTAGTCACTCCCACAGGATTCTAGCCAAAAACATTCAGTACTTC
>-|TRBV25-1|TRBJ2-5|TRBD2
CASSERASGGAKTQYF
TGTGCCAGCAGTGAAAGGGCTAGCGGGGGGGCAAAGACCCAGTACTTC
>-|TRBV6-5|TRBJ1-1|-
CASRPQGNTEAFF
TGTGCCAGCAGGCCACAGGGGAACACTGAAGCTTTCTTT
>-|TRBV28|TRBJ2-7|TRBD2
CASSLSRTSGSNYEQYF
TGTGCCAGCAGTTTATCCCGGACTAGCGGGAGTAACTACGAGCAGTACTTC
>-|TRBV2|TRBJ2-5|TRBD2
CASSERLAGQETQYF
TGTGCCAGCAGTGAAAGGCTAGCGGGGCAAGAGACCCAGTACTTC
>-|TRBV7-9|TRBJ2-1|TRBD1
CASSRTGYNEQFF
TGTGCCAGCAGCCGGACAGGGTACAATGAGCAGTTCTTC
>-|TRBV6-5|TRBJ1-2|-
CASSYRRSGANYGYTF
TGTGCCAGCAGTTATCGTCGGTCAGGCGCTAACTATGGCTACACCTTC
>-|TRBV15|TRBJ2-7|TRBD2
CATRRTSGVYEQYF
TGTGCCACCAGAAGGACTAGCGGGGTCTACGAGCAGTACTTC
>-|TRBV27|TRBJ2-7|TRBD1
CASSLYGTGEFLYEQYF
TGTGCCAGCAGTTTATACGGGACAGGGGAATTTTTGTACGAGCAGTACTTC
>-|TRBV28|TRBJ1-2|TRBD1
CASSLKTGGSNGYTF
TGTGCCAGCAGTCTCAAGACAGGGGGCTCTAATGGCTACACCTTC
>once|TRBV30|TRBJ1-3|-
CAWSALGSGNTIYF
TGTGCCTGGAGTGCCCTCGGGTCTGGAAACACCATATATTTT
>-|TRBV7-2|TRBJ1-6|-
CASSLDPEYNSPLHF
TGTGCCAGCAGCTTAGACCCAGAATATAATTCACCCCTCCACTTT
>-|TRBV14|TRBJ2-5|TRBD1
CASSQGSGGPRETQYF
TGTGCCAGCAGCCAAGGTTCAGGGGGCCCAAGAGAGACCCAGTACTTC
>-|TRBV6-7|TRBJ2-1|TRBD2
CASGRGPSSYNEQFF
TGTGCCAGCGGGAGGGGTCCTAGCTCCTACAATGAGCAGTTCTTC
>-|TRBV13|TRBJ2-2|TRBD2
CASSTRLAGNTGELFF
TGTGCCAGCAGCACCCGACTAGCGGGAAACACCGGGGAGCTGTTTTTT
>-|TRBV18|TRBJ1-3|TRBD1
CASSPSGQADSGNTIYF
TGTGCCAGCTCACCATCGGGACAGGCCGACTCTGGAAACACCATATATTTT
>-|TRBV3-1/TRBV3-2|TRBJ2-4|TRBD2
CASSQDGTSGRENIQYF
TGTGCCAGCAGCCAAGACGGGACTAGCGGGAGGGAAAACATTCAGTACTTC
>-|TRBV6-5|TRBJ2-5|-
CASSYSIGGGGETQYF
TGTGCCAGCAGTTACTCGATCGGAGGGGGCGGGGAGACCCAGTACTTC
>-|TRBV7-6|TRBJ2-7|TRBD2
CASSPGLAGEHISYEQYF
TGTGCCAGCAGCCCGGGACTAGCGGGAGAGCATATTTCCTACGAGCAGTACTTC
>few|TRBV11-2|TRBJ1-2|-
CASSYGSRNYGYTF
TGTGCCAGCAGCTACGGGAGTCGGAACTATGGCTACACCTTC
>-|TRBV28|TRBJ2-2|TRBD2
CASSLLTSGRYTGELFF
TGTGCCAGCAGTTTACTGACTAGCGGGAGATACACCGGGGAGCTGTTTTTT
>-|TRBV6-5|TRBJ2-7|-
CASSTRTASYEQYF
TGTGCCAGCAGTACTCGGACAGCTTCCTACGAGCAGTACTTC
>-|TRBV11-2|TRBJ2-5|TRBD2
CASSLEISGGLAAQETQYF
TGTGCCAGCAGCTTAGAAATTTCGGGGGGACTAGCGGCCCAAGAGACCCAGTACTTC
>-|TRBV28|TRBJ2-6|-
CASSPPSTGYSGANVLTF
TGTGCCAGCAGTCCGCCATCGACAGGCTACTCTGGGGCCAACGTCCTGACTTTC
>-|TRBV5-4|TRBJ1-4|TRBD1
CASSLQGGNEKLFF
TGTGCCAGCAGCCTACAGGGGGGGAATGAAAAACTGTTTTTT
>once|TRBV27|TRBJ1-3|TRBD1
CASSLSLGQGENTIYF
TGTGCCAGCAGTTTATCCCTCGGACAGGGGGAAAACACCATATATTTT
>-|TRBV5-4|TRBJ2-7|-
CASSLHGDRYEQYF
TGTGCCAGCAGCTTACACGGGGATCGTTACGAGCAGTACTTC
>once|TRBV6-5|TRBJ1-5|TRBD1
CASSSQDRGPRTQHF
TGTGCCAGCAGTTCCCAGGACAGGGGACCGCGAACCCAGCATTTT
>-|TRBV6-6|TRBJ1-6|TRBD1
CAARVGTVYNSPLHF
TGTGCCGCCCGGGTAGGGACAGTGTATAATTCACCCCTCCACTTT
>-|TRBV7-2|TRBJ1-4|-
CASSKEAGRYEKLFF
TGTGCCAGCAGCAAAGAGGCAGGGCGGTACGAAAAACTGTTTTTT
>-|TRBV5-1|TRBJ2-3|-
CASSPEGTDTQYF
TGCGCCAGCAGCCCGGAGGGCACAGATACGCAGTATTTT
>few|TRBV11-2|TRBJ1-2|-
CASSLDSVGYTF
TGTGCCAGCAGCTTAGACAGCGTAGGCTACACCTTC